The source of this TCR beta chain is a study of T cell repertoires in cytomegalovirus infection. TCRdb called the reads again in MiXCR, with one record for every CDR3 protein. Of 200,000 to 250,000 distinct CDR3 sequences listed, around 40% are singletons. In the case of this clonotype: What it binds is unknown.

CDR1 is MNHEY, CDR2 SMNVEV, per germline (reference sequence). CDR3 length: 13 amino acids. The V and J ends lost 5 bases and 1 base respectively, with 8 bases between them. V and J are TRBV27 and TRBJ2-5; D not certain. The specimen was CD8+ T cells from cultured PBMCs, collected from culture after CMV antigen stimulation. The TCR sequence derives from a human donor in good health (CMV status not recorded). Some clones in this sample may be carry-over from other donors' samples. CDR3: CASSEDGQETQYF. CDR3 DNA: TGTGCCAGCAGTGAGGACGGCCAAGAGACCCAGTACTTC.